This TCR beta chain derives from a study of control samples from healthy donors and cancer patients (dated by TCRdb to between 2020 and 2021). As concerns this clone: Which antigen it targets is not known. No base quality values were provided; no much bigger clone lies one nucleotide off.

Library creation used the immunoSEQ multiplex PCR assay. In TCRdb, the immuneACCESS table is reduced to in-frame sequences with V and J assigned. These tables do not hold every clone; where another copy was compared, an unresolved V gene accounts for under half, and the others remain unexplained. The sample table records about 180,000 clones; 75% to 95% of these occur just once. The top ten clones comprise around 2.2% of the sample. Taken from the germline V gene, the CDR1 and CDR2 loops are MNHEY and SVGAGI. V is clipped by 6 bases and J by 3 bases, and the sequence between their germline boundaries is 14 bases long. Inclusive of the bounding cysteine and phenylalanine, the CDR3 is 14 residues long. The only DNA kept is the CDR3, 42 bases in frame from the first base.

The receptor was isolated from a woman between 40 and 50 years old in good health. The sequence joins TRBV6-5 to TRBJ1-1; the D gene is perhaps TRBD1, from 6 matching bases. The specimen sequenced was blood. The nucleotide sequence reads TGTGCCAGCAGAGTCAGGGGTGCAGACACTGAAGCTTTCTTT. The translation is CASRVRGADTEAFF.